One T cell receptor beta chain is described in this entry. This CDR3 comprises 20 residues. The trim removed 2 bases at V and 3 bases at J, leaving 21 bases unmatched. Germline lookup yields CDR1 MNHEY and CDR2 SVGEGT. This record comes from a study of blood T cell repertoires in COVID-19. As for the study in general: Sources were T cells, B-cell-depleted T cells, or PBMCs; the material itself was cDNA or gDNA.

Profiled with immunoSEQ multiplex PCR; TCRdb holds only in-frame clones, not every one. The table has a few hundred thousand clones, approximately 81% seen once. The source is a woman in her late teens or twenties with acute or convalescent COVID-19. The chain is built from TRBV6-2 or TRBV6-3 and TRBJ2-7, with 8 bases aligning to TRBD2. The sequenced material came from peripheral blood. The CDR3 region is CASSYDSSGFGLGFIYEQYF. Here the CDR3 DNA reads TGTGCCAGCAGTTACGATTCTAGCGGGTTTGGTTTGGGATTTATCTACGAGCAGTACTTC.